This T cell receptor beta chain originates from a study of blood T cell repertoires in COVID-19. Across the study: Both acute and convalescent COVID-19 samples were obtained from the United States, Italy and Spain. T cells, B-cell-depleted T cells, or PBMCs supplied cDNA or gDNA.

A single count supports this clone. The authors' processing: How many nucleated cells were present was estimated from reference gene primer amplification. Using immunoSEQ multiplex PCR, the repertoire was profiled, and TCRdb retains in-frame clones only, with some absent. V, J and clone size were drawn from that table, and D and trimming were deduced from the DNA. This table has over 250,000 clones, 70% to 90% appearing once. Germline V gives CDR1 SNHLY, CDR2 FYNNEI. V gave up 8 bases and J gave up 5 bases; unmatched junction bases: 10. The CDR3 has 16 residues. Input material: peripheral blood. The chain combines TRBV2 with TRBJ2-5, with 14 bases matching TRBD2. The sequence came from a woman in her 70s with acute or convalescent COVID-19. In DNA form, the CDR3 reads TGTGCCAGCCAGACTAGCGGGGGGGCCGTAGGGGAGACCCAGTACTTC. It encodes CASQTSGGAVGETQYF.